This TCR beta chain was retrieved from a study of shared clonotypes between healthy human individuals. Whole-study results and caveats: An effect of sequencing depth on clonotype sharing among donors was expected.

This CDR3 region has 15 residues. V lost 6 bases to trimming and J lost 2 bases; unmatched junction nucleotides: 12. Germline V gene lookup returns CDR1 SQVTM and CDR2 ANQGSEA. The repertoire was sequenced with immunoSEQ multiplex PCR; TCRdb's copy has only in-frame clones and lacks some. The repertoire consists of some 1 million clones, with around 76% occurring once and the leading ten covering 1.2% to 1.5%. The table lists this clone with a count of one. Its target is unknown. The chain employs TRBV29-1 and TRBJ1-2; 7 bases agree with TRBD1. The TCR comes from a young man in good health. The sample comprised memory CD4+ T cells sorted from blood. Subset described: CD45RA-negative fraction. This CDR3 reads CSVDRDSSTNYGYTF. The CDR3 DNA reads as TGCAGCGTCGACCGGGACAGCTCTACGAACTATGGCTACACCTTC.